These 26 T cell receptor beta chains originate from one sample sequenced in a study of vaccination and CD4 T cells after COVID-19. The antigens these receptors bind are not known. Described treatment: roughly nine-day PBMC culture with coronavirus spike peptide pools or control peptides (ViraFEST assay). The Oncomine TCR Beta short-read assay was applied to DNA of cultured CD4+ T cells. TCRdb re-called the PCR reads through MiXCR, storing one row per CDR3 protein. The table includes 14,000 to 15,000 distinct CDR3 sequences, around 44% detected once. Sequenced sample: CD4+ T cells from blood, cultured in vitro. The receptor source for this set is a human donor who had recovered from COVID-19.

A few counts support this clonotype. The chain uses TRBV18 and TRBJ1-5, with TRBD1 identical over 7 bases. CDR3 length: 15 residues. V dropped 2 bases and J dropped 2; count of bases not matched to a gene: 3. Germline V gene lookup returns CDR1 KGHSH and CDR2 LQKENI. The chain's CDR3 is CASSPEGAGNQPQHF. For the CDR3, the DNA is TGTGCCAGCTCACCAGAGGGGGCGGGCAATCAGCCCCAGCATTTT.

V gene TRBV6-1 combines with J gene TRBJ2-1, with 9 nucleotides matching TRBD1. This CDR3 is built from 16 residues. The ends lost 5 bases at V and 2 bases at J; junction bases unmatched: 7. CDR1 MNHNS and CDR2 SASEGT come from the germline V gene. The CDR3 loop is CASSTMDRGPYNEQFF. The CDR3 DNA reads TGTGCCAGCAGTACCATGGACAGGGGCCCCTACAATGAGCAGTTCTTC.

CDR3 protein: CASSVLFGGLNYGYTF. As DNA, the CDR3 is TGTGCCAGTAGTGTCCTGTTCGGGGGCCTTAACTATGGCTACACCTTC. The gene calls are TRBV19 and TRBJ1-2; D might be TRBD1 (6 bases). Trimming stripped 5 bases from V and 1 base from J, with 17 bases between. This CDR3 contains 16 residues. The V gene's germline CDR1 is LNHDA and CDR2 SQIVND (reference sequence).

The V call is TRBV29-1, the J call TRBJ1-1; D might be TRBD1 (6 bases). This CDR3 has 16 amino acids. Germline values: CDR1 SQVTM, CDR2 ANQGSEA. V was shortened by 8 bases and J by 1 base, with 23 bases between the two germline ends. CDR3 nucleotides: TGCAGCCTTCGTGTGGTAGGGGGGAGGTCGAACACTGAAGCTTTCTTT. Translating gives CSLRVVGGRSNTEAFF.

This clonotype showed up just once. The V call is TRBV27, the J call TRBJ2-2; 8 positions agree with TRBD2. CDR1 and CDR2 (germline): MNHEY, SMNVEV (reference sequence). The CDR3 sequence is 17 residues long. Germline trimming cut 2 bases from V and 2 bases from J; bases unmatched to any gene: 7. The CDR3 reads CASSLRWLAGNTGELFF. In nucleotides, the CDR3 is TGTGCCAGCAGTTTAAGGTGGCTAGCGGGTAACACCGGGGAGCTGTTTTTT.

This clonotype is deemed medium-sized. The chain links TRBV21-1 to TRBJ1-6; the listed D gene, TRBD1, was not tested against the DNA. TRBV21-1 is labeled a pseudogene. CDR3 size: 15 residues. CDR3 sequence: CASSPGQGNNSPLHF. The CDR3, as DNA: TGTGCCAGCAGCCCCGGACAGGGGAATAATTCACCCCTCCACTTT.

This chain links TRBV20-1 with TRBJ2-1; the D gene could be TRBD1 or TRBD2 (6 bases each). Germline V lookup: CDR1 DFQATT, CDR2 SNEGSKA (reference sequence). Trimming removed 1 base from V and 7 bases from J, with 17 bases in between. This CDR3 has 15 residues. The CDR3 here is CSARASRGGVNEQFF. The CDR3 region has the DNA TGCAGTGCTAGAGCATCCAGGGGAGGAGTGAATGAGCAGTTCTTC.

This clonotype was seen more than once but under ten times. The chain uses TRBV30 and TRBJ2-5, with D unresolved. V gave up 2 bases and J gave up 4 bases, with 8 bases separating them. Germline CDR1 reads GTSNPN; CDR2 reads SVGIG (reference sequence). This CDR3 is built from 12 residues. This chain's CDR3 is CAWSMTVETQYF. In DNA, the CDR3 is TGTGCCTGGAGTATGACGGTAGAGACCCAGTACTTC.

CDR3 amino acids: CSATGDTRSSYEQYF. In DNA form, the CDR3 reads TGCAGTGCTACGGGGGACACAAGGAGCTCCTACGAGCAGTACTTC. V gene TRBV20-1 combines with J gene TRBJ2-7, with D perhaps assigned TRBD1 or TRBD2 (6 bases each). Germline CDR1 reads DFQATT; CDR2 reads SNEGSKA (reference sequence). Trimming cost V 4 bases and J 0 bases, with 16 bases left between them. The CDR3 consists of 15 residues.

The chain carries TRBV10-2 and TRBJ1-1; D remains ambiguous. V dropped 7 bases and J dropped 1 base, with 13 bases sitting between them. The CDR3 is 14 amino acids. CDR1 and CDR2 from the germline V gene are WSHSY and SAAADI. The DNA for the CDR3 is TGCGCCAGCAAACTAACTCGGGGGAACACTGAAGCTTTCTTT. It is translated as CASKLTRGNTEAFF.

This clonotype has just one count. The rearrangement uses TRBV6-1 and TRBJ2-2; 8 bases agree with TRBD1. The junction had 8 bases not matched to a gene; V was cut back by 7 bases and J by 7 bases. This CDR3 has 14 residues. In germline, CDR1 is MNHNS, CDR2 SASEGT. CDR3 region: CASKITGGNGELFF. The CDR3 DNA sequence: TGTGCCAGCAAGATAACAGGGGGAAACGGGGAGCTGTTTTTT.

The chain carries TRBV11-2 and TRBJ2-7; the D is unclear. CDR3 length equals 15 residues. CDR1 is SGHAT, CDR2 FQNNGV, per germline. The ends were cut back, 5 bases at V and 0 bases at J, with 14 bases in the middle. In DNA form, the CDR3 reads TGTGCCAGCAGCCCCATTTATTTAAGCTCCTACGAGCAGTACTTC. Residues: CASSPIYLSSYEQYF.

CDR3: CASSRHPASPLHF. CDR3 bases: TGTGCCAGCAGCCGCCACCCCGCTTCACCCCTCCACTTT. The chain combines TRBV7-2 with TRBJ1-6; D call uncertain. Germline V CDR1 and CDR2: SGHTA, FQGNSA. CDR3 size: 13 residues. Trimming stripped 5 bases from V and 9 bases from J, with 11 bases between.

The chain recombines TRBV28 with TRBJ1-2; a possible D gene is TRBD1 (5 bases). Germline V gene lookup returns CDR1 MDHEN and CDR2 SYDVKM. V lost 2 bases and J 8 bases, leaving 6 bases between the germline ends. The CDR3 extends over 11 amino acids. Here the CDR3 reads CASSLTGGYTF. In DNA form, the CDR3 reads TGTGCCAGCAGTTTAACAGGAGGCTACACCTTC.

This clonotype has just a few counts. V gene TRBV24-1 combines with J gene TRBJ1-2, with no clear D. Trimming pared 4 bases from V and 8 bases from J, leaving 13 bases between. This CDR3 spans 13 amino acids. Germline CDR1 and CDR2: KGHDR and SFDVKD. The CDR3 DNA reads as TGTGCCACCAGTGACTCCAGCCGTGGGGGCTACACCTTC. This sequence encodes CATSDSSRGGYTF.

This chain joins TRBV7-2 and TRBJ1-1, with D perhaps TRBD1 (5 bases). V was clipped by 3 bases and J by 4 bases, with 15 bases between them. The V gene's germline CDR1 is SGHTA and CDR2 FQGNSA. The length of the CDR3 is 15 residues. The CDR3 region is CASSFSGTGGTEAFF. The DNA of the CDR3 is TGTGCCAGCAGCTTCTCTGGGACCGGGGGCACTGAAGCTTTCTTT. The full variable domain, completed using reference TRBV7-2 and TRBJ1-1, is GAGVSQSPSNKVTEKGKDVELRCDPISGHTALYWYRQSLGQGLEFLIYFQGNSAPDKSGLPSDRFSAERTGGSVSTLTIQRTQQEDSAVYLCASSFSGTGGTEAFFGQGTRLTVV.

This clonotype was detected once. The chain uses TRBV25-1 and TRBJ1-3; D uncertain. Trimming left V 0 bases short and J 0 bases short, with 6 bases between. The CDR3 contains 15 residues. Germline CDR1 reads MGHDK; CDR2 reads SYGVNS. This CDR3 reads CASSEYKGSGNTIYF. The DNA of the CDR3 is TGTGCCAGCAGTGAATATAAGGGCTCTGGAAACACCATATATTTT.

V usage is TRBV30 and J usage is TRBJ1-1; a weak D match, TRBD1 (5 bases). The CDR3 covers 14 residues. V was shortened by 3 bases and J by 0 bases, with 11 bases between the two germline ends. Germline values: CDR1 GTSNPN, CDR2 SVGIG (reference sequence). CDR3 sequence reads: CAWSGTPMNTEAFF. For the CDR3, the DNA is TGTGCCTGGAGCGGGACCCCCATGAACACTGAAGCTTTCTTT.

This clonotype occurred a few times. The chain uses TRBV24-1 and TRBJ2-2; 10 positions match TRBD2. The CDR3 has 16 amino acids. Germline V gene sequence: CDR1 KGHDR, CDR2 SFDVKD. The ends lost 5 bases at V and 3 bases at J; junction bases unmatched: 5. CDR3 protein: CATSAPSGSDTGELFF. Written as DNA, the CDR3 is TGTGCCACCAGTGCGCCTAGCGGGAGTGACACCGGGGAGCTGTTTTTT.

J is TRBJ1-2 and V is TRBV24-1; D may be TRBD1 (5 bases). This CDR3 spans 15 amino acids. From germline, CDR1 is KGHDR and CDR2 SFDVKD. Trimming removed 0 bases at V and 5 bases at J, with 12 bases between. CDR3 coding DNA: TGTGCCACCAGTGATTTGAAGGGGACTGGTTATGGCTACACCTTC. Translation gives CATSDLKGTGYGYTF.

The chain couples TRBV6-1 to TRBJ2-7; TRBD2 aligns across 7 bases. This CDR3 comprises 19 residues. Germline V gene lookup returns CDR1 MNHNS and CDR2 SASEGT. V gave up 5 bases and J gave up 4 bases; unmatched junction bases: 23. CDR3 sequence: CASSPTLGGDRARRYEQYF. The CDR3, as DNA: TGTGCCAGCAGTCCGACCCTGGGAGGGGACCGAGCCAGACGGTACGAGCAGTACTTC.

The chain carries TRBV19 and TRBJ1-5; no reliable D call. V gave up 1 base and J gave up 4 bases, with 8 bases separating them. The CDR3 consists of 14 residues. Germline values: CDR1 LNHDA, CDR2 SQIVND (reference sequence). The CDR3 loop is CASSIVPGNQPQHF. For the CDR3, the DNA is TGTGCCAGTAGTATAGTTCCAGGTAATCAGCCCCAGCATTTT.

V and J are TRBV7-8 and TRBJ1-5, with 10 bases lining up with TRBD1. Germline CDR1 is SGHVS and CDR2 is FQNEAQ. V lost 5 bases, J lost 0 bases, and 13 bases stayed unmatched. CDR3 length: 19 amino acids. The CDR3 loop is CASSTRHGQGVDSNQPQHF. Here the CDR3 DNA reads TGTGCCAGCAGCACCCGGCATGGACAGGGGGTTGATAGCAATCAGCCCCAGCATTTT.

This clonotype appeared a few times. This CDR3 is CASRGNLGRNTGELFF. The CDR3 coding sequence is TGTGCCAGCAGGGGGAACCTGGGACGGAACACCGGGGAGCTGTTTTTT. The rearrangement uses TRBV6-1 and TRBJ2-2; TRBD1 or TRBD2 may be the D gene (5 bases each). The V end lost 6 bases, the J end lost 1 base, and 15 bases lay between the germline ends. CDR3 length: 16 residues. Looked up from germline, CDR1 is MNHNS and CDR2 is SASEGT.

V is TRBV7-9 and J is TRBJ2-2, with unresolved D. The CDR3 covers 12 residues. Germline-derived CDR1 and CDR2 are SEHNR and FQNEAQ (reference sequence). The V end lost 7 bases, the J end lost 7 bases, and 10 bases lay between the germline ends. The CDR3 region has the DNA TGTGCCAGCATCATGAGTGGCGGGGAGCTGTTTTTT. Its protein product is CASIMSGGELFF.

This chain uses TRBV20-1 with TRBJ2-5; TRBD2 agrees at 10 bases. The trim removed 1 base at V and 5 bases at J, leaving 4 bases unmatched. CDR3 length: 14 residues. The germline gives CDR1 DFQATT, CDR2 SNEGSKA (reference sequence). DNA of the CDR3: TGCAGTGCTAGAGCGCTAGCGGGAGTGGAGACCCAGTACTTC. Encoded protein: CSARALAGVETQYF.